Here is one T cell receptor beta chain with its context. Trimming removed 8 bases at V and 3 bases at J, with 10 bases between. Germline CDR1 is MNHEY and CDR2 is SMNVEV (reference sequence). The length of the CDR3 is 12 residues. Authors' processing steps: Estimation of nucleated cell counts relied on the amplification of reference gene primers. The data were produced by immunoSEQ multiplex PCR, yet TCRdb's version contains in-frame clones alone and is incomplete. The V and J calls and the clone size are those of that table, but D and trimming were determined from the DNA. There are more than 300,000 clones in the sample; more than 75% occur only once, and 4% to 5% lies in the top ten. The sample comes from a study of blood T cell repertoires in COVID-19.

This TCR came from a man aged 30 to 45 who had recovered from COVID-19. Sequenced material: PBMCs or T cells enriched from blood (not recorded which). J is TRBJ1-2 and V is TRBV27; D unclear. The CDR3 sequence is CASGSEDYGYTF. For the CDR3, the DNA is TGTGCCAGCGGGAGTGAGGACTATGGCTACACCTTC.